The rows below give T cell receptor beta chains drawn from one sample of a study of post-analysis software for immune sequencing data. TCRdb used MiXCR to reprocess the PCR reads, holding one entry per CDR3 protein. Of 350,000 to 500,000 distinct CDR3 sequences in the sample, about 39% were seen once. Input material: blood. The receptors shown here come from a girl aged 2-9 years with multiple sclerosis. Both conserved end residues are part of each CDR3. The order of the fields is CDR3 protein, CDR3 DNA, V gene, D gene, clone size, J gene. The D gene is left open where the match is weak. Where a row states a size, it is once, few, many or the class of an expanded clone; other rows omit it.

CDR3: CSVELRGLGAFF
DNA: TGCAGCGTTGAACTAAGGGGCCTCGGAGCTTTCTTT
V: TRBV29-1
D: -
size: -
J: TRBJ1-1

CDR3: CASSCLDTGTSYEQFF
DNA: TGTGCCAGCAGTTGTTTGGACACCGGGACTAGCTATGAGCAGTTCTTC
V: TRBV28
D: TRBD2
size: few
J: TRBJ2-1

CDR3: CSVEESIAGARTYEQYF
DNA: TGCAGCGTTGAAGAGTCAATAGCGGGGGCGAGAACCTACGAGCAGTACTTC
V: TRBV29-1
D: TRBD2
size: -
J: TRBJ2-7

CDR3: CASSPQERDRGFYEQYF
DNA: TGTGCCAGCAGCCCCCAAGAGAGGGACAGGGGATTTTACGAGCAGTACTTC
V: TRBV7-2
D: TRBD1
size: -
J: TRBJ2-7

CDR3: CASSEAGVQETQYF
DNA: TGTGCCAGCAGTGAAGCGGGGGTCCAAGAGACCCAGTACTTC
V: TRBV2
D: -
size: -
J: TRBJ2-5

CDR3: CATSGGPTDTQYF
DNA: TGTGCCACCTCAGGGGGACCCACAGATACGCAGTATTTT
V: TRBV10-3
D: TRBD1
size: -
J: TRBJ2-3

CDR3: CASSVGGWGAISGQETQYF
DNA: TGTGCCAGCAGCGTAGGAGGTTGGGGAGCTATTTCGGGACAAGAGACCCAGTACTTC
V: TRBV9
D: -
size: few
J: TRBJ2-5

CDR3: CASSFEPAYEQYF
DNA: TGTGCCAGCAGTTTCGAGCCGGCCTACGAGCAGTACTTC
V: TRBV7-8
D: -
size: -
J: TRBJ2-7

CDR3: CASSLGVTADTQYF
DNA: TGTGCCAGCAGTTTGGGAGTGACCGCAGATACGCAGTATTTT
V: TRBV12-3/TRBV12-4
D: -
size: -
J: TRBJ2-3

CDR3: CASSLESGTGGQETQYF
DNA: TGTGCCAGCAGCTTAGAGTCCGGGACAGGGGGCCAAGAGACCCAGTACTTC
V: TRBV7-8
D: TRBD1
size: many
J: TRBJ2-5

CDR3: CASGLATSGVYNEQFF
DNA: TGTGCTAGTGGTTTGGCAACTAGCGGTGTTTACAATGAGCAGTTCTTC
V: TRBV12-5
D: TRBD2
size: -
J: TRBJ2-1

CDR3: CAIMDHHSYEQYF
DNA: TGTGCCATTATGGACCATCACTCCTACGAGCAGTACTTC
V: TRBV10-3
D: -
size: few
J: TRBJ2-7

CDR3: CSARIGAAEKLFF
DNA: TGCAGTGCTAGGATAGGGGCGGCCGAAAAACTGTTTTTT
V: TRBV20-1
D: -
size: -
J: TRBJ1-4

CDR3: CASSPTLGQGGTEAFF
DNA: TGTGCCAGCAGTCCAACTCTAGGACAGGGAGGTACTGAAGCTTTCTTT
V: TRBV28
D: TRBD1
size: -
J: TRBJ1-1

CDR3: CASSQDRGTGWDTQYF
DNA: TGTGCCAGCAGCCAAGATCGTGGAACAGGGTGGGATACGCAGTATTTT
V: TRBV3-1
D: -
size: once
J: TRBJ2-3

CDR3: CATSRGGGVLTEAFF
DNA: TGTGCCACCAGCAGGGGGGGAGGGGTACTCACTGAAGCTTTCTTT
V: TRBV15
D: -
size: few
J: TRBJ1-1

CDR3: CASSYSFIGTGDYEQYF
DNA: TGTGCCAGCAGTTACTCGTTTATTGGGACTGGTGACTACGAGCAGTACTTC
V: TRBV6-5
D: -
size: few
J: TRBJ2-7

CDR3: CASSLGGTYNSPLHF
DNA: TGCGCCAGCAGCTTGGGTGGGACATATAATTCACCCCTCCACTTT
V: TRBV5-1
D: -
size: few
J: TRBJ1-6

CDR3: CAISTGEDTDTQYF
DNA: TGTGCCATCAGTACAGGAGAAGACACAGATACGCAGTATTTT
V: TRBV10-3
D: -
size: -
J: TRBJ2-3

CDR3: CASSWDPRTDTQYF
DNA: TGTGCCAGCAGCTGGGACCCCCGCACAGATACGCAGTATTTT
V: TRBV5-5
D: -
size: -
J: TRBJ2-3

CDR3: CAIKSFPADSGANVLTF
DNA: TGTGCCATCAAAAGTTTTCCGGCAGACTCTGGGGCCAACGTCCTGACTTTC
V: TRBV10-3
D: -
size: -
J: TRBJ2-6

CDR3: CSARMREKVSYNSPLHF
DNA: TGCAGTGCTAGAATGAGGGAGAAAGTCTCCTATAATTCACCCCTCCACTTT
V: TRBV20-1
D: -
size: -
J: TRBJ1-6

CDR3: CAISGQPGFETQYF
DNA: TGTGCCATCAGTGGGCAGCCCGGTTTCGAGACCCAGTACTTC
V: TRBV10-3
D: -
size: -
J: TRBJ2-5

CDR3: CASSPPGLAGHNEQFF
DNA: TGTGCCAGCAGTCCGCCGGGACTAGCGGGCCACAATGAGCAGTTCTTC
V: TRBV27
D: TRBD2
size: few
J: TRBJ2-1

CDR3: CSASPDNYNEQFF
DNA: TGCAGTGCTAGCCCCGACAATTACAATGAGCAGTTCTTC
V: TRBV20-1
D: -
size: -
J: TRBJ2-1

CDR3: CASSQASDRAYSGANVLTF
DNA: TGCGCCAGCAGCCAAGCTTCTGACAGGGCCTACTCTGGGGCCAACGTCCTGACTTTC
V: TRBV4-3
D: TRBD1
size: -
J: TRBJ2-6

CDR3: CASSLYPGETQYF
DNA: TGTGCCAGCAGCTTATATCCTGGCGAGACCCAGTACTTC
V: TRBV7-9
D: -
size: few
J: TRBJ2-5

CDR3: CASSGQGANEQFF
DNA: TGTGCCAGCAGCGGACAGGGGGCGAATGAGCAGTTCTTC
V: TRBV9
D: TRBD1
size: -
J: TRBJ2-1

CDR3: CASSEGGGPGSYNEQFF
DNA: TGTGCCAGCAGTGAAGGGGGAGGGCCCGGCTCCTACAATGAGCAGTTCTTC
V: TRBV2
D: TRBD2
size: -
J: TRBJ2-1

CDR3: CASSQAGGPGPETQYF
DNA: TGTGCCAGCAGCCAAGCAGGGGGCCCTGGGCCGGAGACCCAGTACTTC
V: TRBV3-1
D: TRBD1
size: -
J: TRBJ2-5

CDR3: CSATQGGAEAFF
DNA: TGCAGTGCGACACAGGGGGGCGCTGAAGCTTTCTTT
V: TRBV20-1
D: TRBD1
size: -
J: TRBJ1-1

CDR3: CASSQEPGADEQYF
DNA: TGCGCCAGCAGCCAAGAACCAGGGGCGGACGAGCAGTACTTC
V: TRBV4-1
D: -
size: many
J: TRBJ2-7

CDR3: CASSEGYRDSRTQYF
DNA: TGTGCCAGCAGCGAGGGGTACCGGGACTCGAGGACCCAGTACTTC
V: TRBV9
D: -
size: few
J: TRBJ2-5

CDR3: CASSLPDPGPLNNEQFF
DNA: TGTGCCAGCAGCCTCCCGGATCCCGGGCCCCTTAACAATGAGCAGTTCTTC
V: TRBV28
D: -
size: -
J: TRBJ2-1

CDR3: CASSLGGSVAFF
DNA: TGTGCCAGCAGCCTAGGGGGGAGTGTAGCTTTCTTT
V: TRBV21-1
D: -
size: -
J: TRBJ1-1

CDR3: CASSPSTGMNTEAFF
DNA: TGTGCCAGCAGCCCCTCGACAGGGATGAACACTGAAGCTTTCTTT
V: TRBV5-5
D: TRBD1
size: -
J: TRBJ1-1

CDR3: CATWTDLSYEQYF
DNA: TGTGCCACATGGACCGACCTCTCCTACGAGCAGTACTTC
V: TRBV28
D: -
size: -
J: TRBJ2-7

CDR3: CASSDPNWTGELFF
DNA: TGCGCCAGCAGTGACCCAAATTGGACCGGGGAGCTGTTTTTT
V: TRBV10-1
D: -
size: -
J: TRBJ2-2

CDR3: CSVKGLYQETQYF
DNA: TGCAGCGTAAAGGGGTTGTACCAAGAGACCCAGTACTTC
V: TRBV29-1
D: -
size: -
J: TRBJ2-5

CDR3: CASSPALLSYEQYF
DNA: TGTGCCAGTAGTCCAGCCCTTCTGTCCTACGAGCAGTACTTC
V: TRBV19
D: -
size: few
J: TRBJ2-7

CDR3: CASSHGGVQETQFF
DNA: TGTGCCAGCAGCCACGGCGGAGTGCAAGAGACCCAGTTCTTC
V: TRBV6-6
D: -
size: once
J: TRBJ2-1

CDR3: CASSQEDRGTLYGYTF
DNA: TGTGCCAGCAGCCAAGAAGATAGGGGTACCCTCTATGGCTACACCTTC
V: TRBV14
D: -
size: few
J: TRBJ1-2

CDR3: CAISPGGGSYNEQFF
DNA: TGTGCCATCAGTCCGGGAGGGGGATCCTACAATGAGCAGTTCTTC
V: TRBV10-3
D: TRBD2
size: -
J: TRBJ2-1

CDR3: CASSLNSGRAADTQYF
DNA: TGTGCCAGCAGCCTTAACTCGGGCAGGGCGGCAGATACGCAGTATTTT
V: TRBV13
D: -
size: -
J: TRBJ2-3

CDR3: CSVEGRTYGYTF
DNA: TGCAGCGTTGAAGGGCGGACCTATGGCTACACCTTC
V: TRBV29-1
D: -
size: few
J: TRBJ1-2

CDR3: CASSPGTGGIAETQYF
DNA: TGTGCCAGCAGCCCAGGGACAGGGGGAATTGCGGAGACCCAGTACTTC
V: TRBV7-9
D: TRBD1
size: -
J: TRBJ2-5

CDR3: CASSLARVSYNEQFF
DNA: TGTGCCAGCAGCTTGGCAAGAGTAAGCTACAATGAGCAGTTCTTC
V: TRBV11-3
D: -
size: -
J: TRBJ2-1

CDR3: CSAVGTGGNQPQHF
DNA: TGCAGTGCTGTCGGGACAGGGGGCAATCAGCCCCAGCATTTT
V: TRBV20-1
D: TRBD1
size: few
J: TRBJ1-5

CDR3: CAISAQSGNQPQHF
DNA: TGTGCCATCAGTGCACAGTCGGGCAATCAGCCCCAGCATTTT
V: TRBV10-3
D: -
size: -
J: TRBJ1-5

CDR3: CASSQSRGSQETQYF
DNA: TGCGCCAGCAGCCAATCAAGAGGGTCGCAAGAGACCCAGTACTTC
V: TRBV4-3
D: -
size: -
J: TRBJ2-5

CDR3: CASSYSQVMSETQYF
DNA: TGTGCCAGCAGTTACTCGCAAGTAATGTCAGAGACCCAGTACTTC
V: TRBV6-6
D: -
size: -
J: TRBJ2-5

CDR3: CASSLIRRGNEQFF
DNA: TGTGCCAGCAGTTTAATCCGCCGCGGGAATGAGCAGTTCTTC
V: TRBV12-3/TRBV12-4
D: -
size: -
J: TRBJ2-1

CDR3: CSAGDSGSSVGDTQYF
DNA: TGCAGTGCTGGGGATAGCGGGAGTTCCGTTGGGGATACGCAGTATTTT
V: TRBV20-1
D: TRBD2
size: -
J: TRBJ2-3

CDR3: CASSGRNFLAKNIQYF
DNA: TGTGCCAGCAGCGGTCGGAATTTTTTAGCCAAAAACATTCAGTACTTC
V: TRBV3-1
D: -
size: -
J: TRBJ2-4

CDR3: CASSLQGKDYGYTF
DNA: TGTGCCAGCAGCTTACAGGGGAAAGACTATGGCTACACCTTC
V: TRBV7-8
D: -
size: -
J: TRBJ1-2

CDR3: CASSLAWVAGPYGQYF
DNA: TGTGCCAGCAGCTTAGCGTGGGTAGCGGGACCCTACGGGCAGTACTTC
V: TRBV7-2
D: TRBD2
size: -
J: TRBJ2-7

CDR3: CSAQVEGSYNSPLHF
DNA: TGCAGTGCCCAAGTGGAGGGCTCCTATAATTCACCCCTCCACTTT
V: TRBV20-1
D: -
size: -
J: TRBJ1-6